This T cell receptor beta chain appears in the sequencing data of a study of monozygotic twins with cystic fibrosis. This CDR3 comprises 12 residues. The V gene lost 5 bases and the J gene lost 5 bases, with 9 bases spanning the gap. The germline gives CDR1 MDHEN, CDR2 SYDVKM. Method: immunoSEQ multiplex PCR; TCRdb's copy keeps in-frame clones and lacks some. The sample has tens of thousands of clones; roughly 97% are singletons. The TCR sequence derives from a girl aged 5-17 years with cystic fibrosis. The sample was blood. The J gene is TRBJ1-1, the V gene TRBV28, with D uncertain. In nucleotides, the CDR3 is TGTGCCAGCAGTCAGGACGGTACTGAAGCTTTCTTT. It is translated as CASSQDGTEAFF.